What follows are 26 T cell receptor beta chains derived from one specimen sequenced in a study of T cells in Graves' hyperthyroidism and ophthalmopathy. Authors of the study amplified TCR beta CDR3 regions from RNA transcripts. The HTBI set primed first-round TCR CDR3 RT-PCR. Via MiXCR, TCRdb re-called the multiplex PCR reads, giving one row per CDR3 protein. Among around 300,000 distinct CDR3 sequences listed, about 14% were seen once. Sequencing input: blood. The receptors were sampled from a woman aged 30 to 39 with Graves' hyperthyroidism that later progressed to Graves' ophthalmopathy.

This clonotype came up many times. The chain combines TRBV30 with TRBJ2-7, with TRBD2 as a possible D gene (6 bases). The CDR3 is 15 amino acids. Germline V gene data show CDR1 as GTSNPN and CDR2 as SVGIG (reference sequence). The V end was cut by 2 bases, the J end by 0 bases, with 14 bases between. The CDR3 DNA reads TGTGCCTGGAGTCCCACCGGGACTCGCTCCTACGAGCAGTACTTC. This translates into CAWSPTGTRSYEQYF.

J is TRBJ2-5 and V is TRBV28; TRBD2 matches 8 bases. CDR3 length: 14 residues. V lost 10 bases and J lost 4; bases outside the gene matches: 11. Germline lookup yields CDR1 MDHEN and CDR2 SYDVKM. Here the CDR3 DNA reads TGTGCCACCCACGGTAGCGGGAAGGGAGAGACCCAGTACTTC. Protein: CATHGSGKGETQYF.

This clonotype was counted at least ten times. V usage is TRBV5-8 and J usage is TRBJ1-1; no definite D call. Germline lookup yields CDR1 SGHTS and CDR2 YDEGEE. Trimming left V 6 bases short and J 2 bases short, with 11 bases between. This CDR3 has 13 residues. The CDR3 spells CASTQVDNTEAFF. The CDR3 DNA reads TGTGCCAGCACCCAGGTAGACAACACTGAAGCTTTCTTT. Looking up the rest from reference TRBV5-8 and TRBJ1-1 gives the full variable domain: EAGVTQSPTHLIKTRGQQATLRCSPISGHTSVYWYQQALGLGLQFLLWYDEGEERNRGNFPPRFSGRQFPNYSSELNVNALELEDSALYLCASTQVDNTEAFFGQGTRLTVV.

At least ten counts were recorded for this clonotype. This chain connects TRBV28 to TRBJ1-5; D is possibly TRBD1 (6 bases). The CDR3 totals 14 residues. Trimming took 6 bases from V and 5 from J, leaving 14 bases between them. Germline loops: CDR1 MDHEN, CDR2 SYDVKM. CDR3 residues: CASSPDRVDQPQHF. CDR3 bases: TGTGCCAGCAGCCCGGACAGAGTTGATCAGCCCCAGCATTTT.

This clonotype was seen ten or more times. The rearrangement links TRBV18 to TRBJ2-5, with D unclear. V was clipped by 5 bases and J by 5 bases, with 9 bases between them. The CDR3 is 12 residues long. Per germline, CDR1 KGHSH and CDR2 LQKENI. The CDR3 reads CASSSGGETQYF. The CDR3, as DNA: TGTGCCAGCTCATCGGGTGGGGAGACCCAGTACTTC.

At least ten counts were recorded for this clonotype. The CDR3 sequence: CASSLEGSNSGANVLTF. DNA of the CDR3: TGTGCCAGCAGCCTCGAAGGGTCTAACTCTGGGGCCAACGTCCTGACTTTC. The rearrangement joins TRBV11-1 to TRBJ2-6; D not resolved. CDR3 length equals 17 residues. Per germline, CDR1 SGHAT and CDR2 FQDESV (reference sequence). The ends were cut back, 5 bases at V and 0 bases at J, with 14 bases in the middle.

This clonotype was detected ten times or more. The V and J genes are TRBV28 and TRBJ1-5; D gene ambiguous. Trimming took off 6 bases at V and 5 bases at J, with 23 bases between the two ends. The CDR3 runs to 17 residues. Germline lookup yields CDR1 MDHEN and CDR2 SYDVKM. CDR3 sequence reads: CASSQLVRLSTDQPQHF. CDR3 sequence (DNA): TGTGCCAGCAGCCAATTGGTCCGACTTTCCACAGATCAGCCCCAGCATTTT. Complete variable domain (other parts from reference TRBV28 and TRBJ1-5): DVKVTQSSRYLVKRTGEKVFLECVQDMDHENMFWYRQDPGLGLRLIYFSYDVKMKEKGDIPEGYSVSREKKERFSLILESASTNQTSMYLCASSQLVRLSTDQPQHFGDGTRLSIL.

A note on this clonotype: The DNA is left out, because the CDR3 cannot be placed on it with certainty; the CDR3 is given as TCRdb lists it. The CDR3 sequence: CASSFYICSARGRVSYEQYF. The chain links TRBV7-9 to TRBJ2-7; the table's D call TRBD1 went unverified against the DNA. The germline CDR1 and CDR2 sequences are SEHNR and FQNEAQ (reference sequence). Both ends counted, the CDR3 spans 20 residues.

This clonotype has more than one count but fewer than ten. The chain combines TRBV28 with TRBJ2-1; 10 bases map to TRBD1. The length of the CDR3 is 15 residues. Germline V gene lookup returns CDR1 MDHEN and CDR2 SYDVKM. V shed 5 bases, J shed 8 bases, and the junction held 9 bases outside the gene matches. The CDR3 loop reads CASSTGTGARDEQFF. The CDR3 region has the DNA TGTGCCAGCAGTACCGGGACAGGGGCTCGCGATGAGCAGTTCTTC.

This clonotype was observed a handful of times. The chain links TRBV10-3 to TRBJ1-1; 8 nucleotides match TRBD1. This CDR3 is built from 15 residues. Losses at the gene ends were 4 bases for V and 0 bases for J; bases not matched to a gene: 4. The germline gives CDR1 ENHRY, CDR2 SYGVKD. CDR3 in DNA: TGTGCCATCAGTGTAGGGACAGGAATGAACACTGAAGCTTTCTTT. The encoded protein is CAISVGTGMNTEAFF.

This clonotype was detected ten times or more. This chain links TRBV5-4 with TRBJ2-5, with 7 bases identical to TRBD1. The CDR3 length is 13 residues. V was pared by 5 bases and J by 5 bases, with 6 bases of the junction left unmatched. Germline V gene data show CDR1 as SGHNT and CDR2 as YYREEE (reference sequence). The CDR3 DNA follows: TGTGCCAGCAGTCTAGGGGGCGGCGAGACCCAGTACTTC. Amino acid sequence: CASSLGGGETQYF.

This clonotype was counted many times. The chain employs TRBV7-6 and TRBJ1-1; D perhaps matches TRBD1 (5 bases). V gave up 1 base and J gave up 4 bases, with 13 bases separating them. There are 15 residues in the CDR3. Germline CDR1 SGHVS, CDR2 FNYEAQ. The DNA for the CDR3 is TGTGCCAGCAGCTTAGATGGGGGGAGAGGCACTGAAGCTTTCTTT. Amino acids: CASSLDGGRGTEAFF.

This clonotype came up a few times. V is TRBV25-1 and J is TRBJ2-7; 10 nucleotides agree with TRBD2. Germline values: CDR1 MGHDK, CDR2 SYGVNS. Germline trimming cut 5 bases from V and 4 bases from J; bases unmatched to any gene: 5. The CDR3 runs to 14 residues. DNA for the CDR3: TGTGCCAGCAGTCGGGCTAGCGGGAGTTACGAGCAGTACTTC. Protein sequence: CASSRASGSYEQYF.

As concerns this clonotype: This may be a read error: a much more frequent sequence differs by one nucleotide. The chain employs TRBV29-1 and TRBJ2-7; D possibly corresponds to TRBD1 (5 bases). This CDR3 has 14 residues. CDR1 is SQVTM and CDR2 is ANQGSEA in the germline V gene. The CDR3 protein is CGATRGGGASEQYF. As DNA, the CDR3 is TGCGGCGCCACAAGGGGTGGCGGTGCCAGCGAGCAGTACTTC.

The table lists this clonotype with many counts. The chain employs TRBV9 and TRBJ2-5, with 8 nucleotides matching TRBD2. The CDR3 loop spans 15 amino acids. V lost 3 bases and J lost 5; bases outside the gene matches: 9. CDR1 SGDLS and CDR2 YYNGEE come from the germline V gene. The CDR3 bases are TGTGCCAGCAGCGGGACGGGAGGGCCGAAGGAGACCCAGTACTTC. It codes for CASSGTGGPKETQYF.

This clonotype was seen repeatedly, ten times or more. This rearrangement joins TRBV20-1 to TRBJ2-1; 7 positions agree with TRBD2. From germline, CDR1 is DFQATT and CDR2 SNEGSKA (reference sequence). V was clipped by 6 bases and J by 10 bases; unmatched bases: 6. The CDR3 contains 11 residues. The CDR3 protein is CSAERTREQFF. In DNA, the CDR3 is TGCAGTGCAGAAAGGACTAGAGAGCAGTTCTTC.

Ten or more counts support this clonotype. The chain joins TRBV18 to TRBJ2-7, with no clear D. CDR1 and CDR2 from the germline V gene are KGHSH and LQKENI. V lost 6 bases to trimming and J lost 5 bases, with 14 bases between them. The CDR3 spans 13 residues. CDR3 DNA sequence: TGTGCCAGCTCGAAGGGAACCCTTGACGAGCAGTACTTC. Its protein product is CASSKGTLDEQYF.

There are many counts of this clonotype. The gene calls are TRBV7-9 and TRBJ2-7; 12 bases map to TRBD2. V was pared by 5 bases and J by 5 bases, with 13 bases of the junction left unmatched. Germline V gives CDR1 SEHNR, CDR2 FQNEAQ (reference sequence). The CDR3 runs 17 residues. The DNA for the CDR3 is TGTGCCAGCAGCCCAGCGGGTCTAGCGGGAGGGTCTAACGAGCAGTACTTC. Amino acids: CASSPAGLAGGSNEQYF.

This clonotype was seen ten or more times. The chain carries TRBV30 and TRBJ1-1; D not resolved. Germline V lookup: CDR1 GTSNPN, CDR2 SVGIG (reference sequence). The CDR3 contains 11 residues. V was shortened by 4 bases and J by 4 bases, with 7 bases between the two germline ends. The CDR3 loop is CAWKDLTEAFF. In DNA, the CDR3 is TGTGCCTGGAAGGACCTCACTGAAGCTTTCTTT.

The chain has TRBV5-1 and TRBJ2-6, with TRBD1 matching 8 bases. The CDR3 has 16 amino acids. After removal of 2 bases from V and 0 bases from J, the junction contained 1 base not matched to a gene. Germline lookup yields CDR1 SGHRS and CDR2 YFSETQ. CDR3: CASSLTGGSGANVLTF. DNA of the CDR3: TGCGCCAGCAGCTTAACAGGGGGCTCTGGGGCCAACGTCCTGACTTTC.

This clonotype was observed many times. This rearrangement joins TRBV12-3 or TRBV12-4 to TRBJ2-2, with TRBD2 matching 7 bases. The V gene end was trimmed by 8 bases and the J gene end by 5 bases; junction bases not matched to a gene: 8. The CDR3 is made up of 14 amino acids. CDR3 region: CASGGGGPTGELFF. The CDR3 DNA sequence: TGTGCCAGCGGTGGGGGAGGGCCGACCGGGGAGCTGTTTTTT.

V gene TRBV2 combines with J gene TRBJ1-1; no firm D call. Looked up from germline, CDR1 is SNHLY and CDR2 is FYNNEI. With 8 bases removed from V and 5 bases from J, the gap between germline ends came to 6 bases. There are 10 residues in the CDR3. The CDR3, as DNA: TGTGCCAGCGCCACTACTGAAGCTTTCTTT. It yields the protein CASATTEAFF.

This clonotype has more than one count but fewer than ten. The rearrangement uses TRBV9 and TRBJ2-2, with unresolved D. Trimming pared 0 bases from V and 5 bases from J, leaving 8 bases between. The CDR3 has 14 residues. Germline lookup yields CDR1 SGDLS and CDR2 YYNGEE. The CDR3 region is CASSVAPGTGELFF. In DNA form, the CDR3 reads TGTGCCAGCAGCGTAGCGCCGGGTACCGGGGAGCTGTTTTTT.

This clonotype was observed a handful of times. The chain recombines TRBV7-9 with TRBJ1-1; tentatively, D is TRBD1 (6 bases). V was pared by 8 bases and J by 10 bases, with 17 bases between. This CDR3 has 12 residues. CDR1 and CDR2 from the germline V gene are SEHNR and FQNEAQ (reference sequence). CDR3 sequence reads: CASARGAGGAFF. In nucleotides, the CDR3 is TGTGCCAGCGCACGGGGGGCGGGGGGAGCTTTCTTT.

Ten or more counts support this clonotype. This chain joins TRBV20-1 and TRBJ2-2; TRBD2 aligns across 12 bases. The trim removed 3 bases at V and 0 bases at J, leaving 2 bases unmatched. The germline V gene encodes CDR1 DFQATT and CDR2 SNEGSKA (reference sequence). The CDR3 length is 16 residues. The CDR3 nucleotides read TGCAGTGCTAGGGGACTAGCGGGTACGAACACCGGGGAGCTGTTTTTT. Residues: CSARGLAGTNTGELFF.

The genes are TRBV19 and TRBJ2-7; a weak D match, TRBD1 (6 bases). This CDR3 is 13 amino acids long. The germline V gene encodes CDR1 LNHDA and CDR2 SQIVND (reference sequence). Trimming pared 9 bases from V and 7 bases from J, leaving 19 bases between. Here the CDR3 reads CASGNTGQGEQYF. In DNA, the CDR3 is TGTGCCAGCGGGAATACAGGGCAGGGGGAGCAGTACTTC.